Sample share makes the clone carrying this TCR beta chain medium-sized. What it binds is not known. The source of the sample is a study of vaccination effects on CD4 cells after COVID-19. Germline assignment: CDR1 SGHRS and CDR2 YFSETQ. Trimming pared 4 bases from V and 6 bases from J, leaving 20 bases between. The CDR3 consists of 15 residues. Using viral peptide pools, the ViraFEST assay grew out antigen-specific CD4+ T cells prior to sequencing. Following culture for around 10 days, CD4+ T cells were isolated. Nucleocapsid antibodies stayed negative before and after vaccination, showing no earlier SARS-CoV-2 infection. Clones were read by immunoSEQ multiplex PCR, and TCRdb kept only the in-frame ones, dropping some. This sample yields some 41,000 clones, of which about 70% are seen a single time; 14% to 15% belongs to the top ten.

The source was CD4+ T cells from PBMCs cultured with HCoV-OC43 spike peptides, collected before COVID-19 vaccination. Subset in this sample: HCoV-OC43 spike overlapping peptide pool stimulation. The J gene is TRBJ2-7, the V gene TRBV5-1; D is possibly TRBD2 (5 bases). This receptor was identified in a human donor who received a COVID-19 vaccine. CDR3 in amino acids: CASSAQPSEGGEQYF. In DNA form, the CDR3 reads TGCGCCAGCAGCGCACAGCCGTCCGAGGGTGGCGAGCAGTACTTC. Based on the CDR3 plus reference TRBV5-1 and TRBJ2-7, the full variable domain is KAGVTQTPRYLIKTRGQQVTLSCSPISGHRSVSWYQQTPGQGLQFLFEYFSETQRNKGNFPGRFSGRQFSNSRSEMNVSTLELGDSALYLCASSAQPSEGGEQYFGPGTRLTVT.